These 10 T cell receptor beta chains were sequenced from one sample in a study of CD8+CD57+ T cells in acquired aplastic anemia. The TCR beta profiling, which covered VDJ combination and CDR3 sequence, was carried out using genomic DNA as the template. Using its own MiXCR run on the reads, TCRdb lists one record per CDR3 protein. In the table there are 150,000 to 200,000 distinct CDR3 sequences, around 50% of which are singletons. Sequencing involved patients with CD8+CD57+ cell expansion previously shown by flow cytometry. The sample taken for sequencing was sorted CD4+, CD8+, or CD8+CD57+ T cells (not recorded which) from PBMCs. These receptors all stem from a human donor with aplastic anemia.

The chain combines TRBV6-1 with TRBJ1-5, with a possible D match to TRBD1 (5 bases). The CDR3 contains 13 residues. V was pared by 5 bases and J by 9 bases, with 14 bases between. Looked up from germline, CDR1 is MNHNS and CDR2 is SASEGT. DNA of the CDR3: TGTGCCAGCAGTCGGGGTTCTCAGGGGCCCCAGCATTTT. This gives the protein CASSRGSQGPQHF.

This clonotype was detected a few times. The chain carries TRBV6-1 and TRBJ2-5, with 10 bases that match TRBD1. This CDR3 contains 18 residues. Germline V CDR1 and CDR2: MNHNS, SASEGT. The V and J ends lost 1 base and 1 base, in that order; junction bases with no gene match: 9. CDR3: CASSEVWTGGSLQETQYF. CDR3 sequence (DNA): TGTGCCAGCAGTGAAGTTTGGACAGGGGGGTCCCTCCAAGAGACCCAGTACTTC.

This clonotype has a count of ten or more. The V call is TRBV5-1, the J call TRBJ1-1; no definite D call. Trimming took 2 bases from V and 1 from J, leaving 9 bases between them. The CDR3 consists of 14 residues. Per germline, CDR1 SGHRS and CDR2 YFSETQ. The chain's CDR3 is CASSFAGRNTEAFF. DNA of the CDR3: TGCGCCAGCAGCTTTGCGGGGAGGAACACTGAAGCTTTCTTT.

This clonotype was counted many times. The chain uses TRBV19 and TRBJ1-4; maybe TRBD1 (5 bases). Deletions cut 4 bases from V and 4 bases from J, with 16 bases between. The CDR3 consists of 16 residues. Germline CDR1 reads LNHDA; CDR2 reads SQIVND (reference sequence). CDR3 sequence (DNA): TGTGCCAGTAGTACGGCGCGTCAGGGCCTTAATGAAAAACTGTTTTTT. It specifies CASSTARQGLNEKLFF.

The rearrangement joins TRBV18 to TRBJ1-2, with D possibly TRBD1 on 6 matching bases. This CDR3 spans 12 amino acids. Germline lookup yields CDR1 KGHSH and CDR2 LQKENI. The V gene lost 3 bases and the J gene lost 10 bases, with 12 bases spanning the gap. The CDR3 region has the DNA TGTGCCAGCTCACCGGGGGCTTTTGACTACACCTTC. It codes for CASSPGAFDYTF.

The chain couples TRBV10-3 to TRBJ1-1, with 7 bases aligning to TRBD1. The ends lost 7 bases at V and 1 base at J; junction bases unmatched: 3. Looked up from germline, CDR1 is ENHRY and CDR2 is SYGVKD. There are 13 residues in the CDR3. The CDR3 region is CAIIDRENTEAFF. CDR3 nucleotides: TGTGCCATCATAGACAGGGAGAACACTGAAGCTTTCTTT.

This clonotype was seen many times. This sequence joins TRBV7-3 and TRBJ2-7; D tentatively reads TRBD1 or TRBD2 (5 bases each). This CDR3 spans 16 amino acids. Germline V gene data show CDR1 as SGHTA and CDR2 as FQGTGA. V was trimmed by 4 bases and J by 2 bases, leaving 18 bases between them. Written as DNA, the CDR3 is TGTGCCAGCAGCTGGTCGTCCGTGGGGACCCCCTACGAGCAGTACTTC. Its translation is CASSWSSVGTPYEQYF.

The CDR3 loop is CASSTEREGTDTQYF. The CDR3, as DNA: TGTGCCAGTAGTACCGAGCGGGAGGGAACAGATACGCAGTATTTT. The chain carries TRBV19 and TRBJ2-3, with 10 bases matching TRBD2. After removal of 4 bases from V and 3 bases from J, the junction contained 4 bases not matched to a gene. This CDR3 region has 15 residues. CDR1 is LNHDA, CDR2 SQIVND, per germline (reference sequence).

The table lists this clonotype with a few counts. The CDR3 nucleotides read TGTGCCAGTAGTATAGTGTCCAAGAAGGACGAGCAGTTCTTC. It yields the protein CASSIVSKKDEQFF. The V gene is TRBV19, the J gene TRBJ2-1; D not certain. Deletions cut 1 base from V and 10 bases from J, with 14 bases between. The length of the CDR3 is 14 residues. Germline CDR1 LNHDA, CDR2 SQIVND (reference sequence). Full variable domain (rest looked up from reference TRBV19 and TRBJ2-1): DGGITQSPKYLFRKEGQNVTLSCEQNLNHDAMYWYRQDPGQGLRLIYYSQIVNDFQKGDIAEGYSVSREKKESFPLTVTSAQKNPTAFYLCASSIVSKKDEQFFGPGTRLTVL.

The chain has TRBV2 and TRBJ1-2; possible D gene TRBD1, 5 bases. The V end lost 4 bases, the J end lost 0 bases, and 9 bases lay between the germline ends. In germline, CDR1 is SNHLY, CDR2 FYNNEI. This CDR3 contains 14 residues. CDR3 sequence: CASSGGMANYGYTF. The CDR3 DNA reads as TGTGCCAGCAGTGGGGGGATGGCTAACTATGGCTACACCTTC.